This passage covers 28 T cell receptor beta chains from one sample sequenced in a study of cytomegalovirus exposure and HLA in healthy donors. Amplification used 60 Vbeta primers and 13 Jbeta primers. The assay was immunoSEQ multiplex PCR, and TCRdb's table has in-frame clones only and misses some. Of 150,000 to 200,000 clones listed, roughly 79% are singletons. What was sequenced was PBMCs. The receptors come from a man in his forties or fifties in good health and CMV-seropositive.

V is TRBV7-8 and J is TRBJ2-5, with TRBD2 matching over 13 bases. V lost 4 bases to trimming and J lost 5 bases; unmatched junction nucleotides: 7. CDR1 SGHVS and CDR2 FQNEAQ come from the germline V gene. This CDR3 is 16 amino acids long. Here the CDR3 reads CASSSQLAGGTETQYF. The CDR3 DNA is TGTGCCAGCAGCTCCCAACTAGCGGGGGGGACTGAGACCCAGTACTTC.

V gene TRBV4-1 combines with J gene TRBJ2-4; 8 nucleotides align to TRBD1. V lost 0 bases, J lost 7 bases, and 5 bases stayed unmatched. Germline V CDR1 and CDR2: MGHRA, YSYEKL. This CDR3 spans 15 amino acids. The CDR3 coding sequence is TGCGCCAGCAGCCAAGATGAGAGGACAGGGAACATTCAGTACTTC. This gives the protein CASSQDERTGNIQYF.

The rearrangement joins TRBV25-1 to TRBJ1-2; D is unresolved. Germline values: CDR1 MGHDK, CDR2 SYGVNS. The V gene lost 4 bases and the J gene lost 7 bases, with 16 bases spanning the gap. The CDR3 has 14 amino acids. In nucleotides, the CDR3 is TGTGCCAGCAGTGGGTCCACGGGAGCGGGTGGCTACACCTTC. Amino acids: CASSGSTGAGGYTF.

The genes are TRBV27 and TRBJ1-4; 9 bases are a match to TRBD1. This CDR3 comprises 14 residues. The ends lost 5 bases at V and 7 bases at J; junction bases unmatched: 5. Germline V gene data show CDR1 as MNHEY and CDR2 as SMNVEV (reference sequence). The CDR3 protein is CASSGTGSVEKLFF. The CDR3, as DNA: TGTGCCAGCAGTGGGACAGGGTCGGTTGAAAAACTGTTTTTT.

CDR3 sequence (DNA): TGCGCCAGCAGCCAGGCGGGGGCGGGCGAGACCCAGTACTTC. It is translated as CASSQAGAGETQYF. The J gene is TRBJ2-5, the V gene TRBV4-1; D is possibly TRBD2 (7 bases). The CDR3 is made up of 14 amino acids. V was clipped by 3 bases and J by 5 bases, with 13 bases between them. Germline CDR1 MGHRA, CDR2 YSYEKL.

The CDR3 sequence: CASSFDGQGTEAFF. DNA of the CDR3: TGCGCCAGCAGCTTCGACGGACAGGGCACTGAAGCTTTCTTT. The rearrangement uses TRBV5-1 and TRBJ1-1, with 8 bases lining up with TRBD1. This CDR3 has 14 residues. Germline loops: CDR1 SGHRS, CDR2 YFSETQ. The V and J ends lost 2 bases and 4 bases, in that order; junction bases with no gene match: 4.

The chain carries TRBV5-1 and TRBJ1-2, with D unresolved. This CDR3 is 15 amino acids long. The germline V and J ends were trimmed by 0 bases and 0 bases, with 9 bases remaining between them. CDR1 is SGHRS, CDR2 YFSETQ, per germline. The DNA for the CDR3 is TGCGCCAGCAGCTTGGACGGGAGCGCTAACTATGGCTACACCTTC. Amino acid sequence: CASSLDGSANYGYTF.

The rearrangement links TRBV27 to TRBJ1-4; perhaps TRBD1 as D (5 bases). Germline CDR1 and CDR2: MNHEY and SMNVEV (reference sequence). Trimming removed 3 bases at V and 7 bases at J, with 18 bases between. CDR3 length: 16 residues. In DNA form, the CDR3 reads TGTGCCAGCAGTTTCGGAAGGGGAGGTGGGCGTGAAAAACTGTTTTTT. Translated, it gives CASSFGRGGGREKLFF. Full variable domain (remainder filled in from reference TRBV27 and TRBJ1-4): EAQVTQNPRYLITVTGKKLTVTCSQNMNHEYMSWYRQDPGLGLRQIYYSMNVEVTDKGDVPEGYKVSRKEKRNFPLILESPSPNQTSLYFCASSFGRGGGREKLFFGSGTQLSVL.

The V call is TRBV30, the J call TRBJ1-2, with D possibly being TRBD1 (6 bases). V was clipped by 4 bases and J by 7 bases, with 16 bases between them. CDR3 size: 13 residues. Germline CDR1 GTSNPN, CDR2 SVGIG (reference sequence). This CDR3 reads CAWNRDTLVGYTF. The CDR3 DNA follows: TGTGCCTGGAACCGGGACACCCTAGTTGGCTACACCTTC. The entire variable domain, with the rest obtained from reference TRBV30 and TRBJ1-2, is as follows: SQTIHQWPATLVQPVGSPLSLECTVEGTSNPNLYWYRQAAGRGLQLLFYSVGIGQISSEVPQNLSASRPQDRQFILSSKKLLLSDSGFYLCAWNRDTLVGYTFGSGTRLTVV.

The rearrangement links TRBV13 to TRBJ2-7; D is possibly TRBD1 (6 bases). Trimming stripped 5 bases from V and 4 bases from J, with 18 bases between. Germline CDR1 is PRHDT and CDR2 is FYEKMQ (reference sequence). This CDR3 has 15 residues. The CDR3 loop is CASSVGAGAKYEQYV. CDR3 DNA sequence: TGTGCCAGCAGCGTCGGGGCAGGGGCGAAATACGAGCAGTACGTC.

V is TRBV27 and J is TRBJ2-1, with 7 positions matching TRBD1. Germline V gene sequence: CDR1 MNHEY, CDR2 SMNVEV (reference sequence). Germline trimming cut 5 bases from V and 8 bases from J; bases unmatched to any gene: 6. The length of the CDR3 is 13 residues. CDR3 sequence (DNA): TGTGCCAGCAGTCCAGACAGGGCCGATGAGCAGTTCTTC. Its protein is CASSPDRADEQFF.

The chain carries TRBV5-1 and TRBJ1-1; D possibly corresponds to TRBD1 (6 bases). Per the germline V gene, CDR1 is SGHRS and CDR2 is YFSETQ. V was trimmed by 0 bases and J by 1 base, leaving 7 bases between them. CDR3 size: 14 residues. The CDR3 here is CASSLAGQNTEAFF. The DNA for the CDR3 is TGCGCCAGCAGCTTGGCGGGACAGAACACTGAAGCTTTCTTT.

The CDR3 is CASSGDRDEQYV. CDR3 nucleotide sequence: TGTGCCAGCAGCGGCGACAGGGACGAGCAGTACGTC. V is TRBV7-9 and J is TRBJ2-7; 7 bases are a match to TRBD1. V lost 5 bases to trimming and J lost 5 bases; unmatched junction nucleotides: 3. The CDR3 length is 12 residues. Per germline, CDR1 SEHNR and CDR2 FQNEAQ (reference sequence).

V usage is TRBV27 and J usage is TRBJ2-2, with 7 bases identical to TRBD1. Germline CDR1 is MNHEY and CDR2 is SMNVEV (reference sequence). J lost 1 base, V lost 6 bases, and 8 bases had no gene match. The CDR3 runs 16 residues. The CDR3 region has the DNA TGTGCCAGCAGCCCCTCCGGGACAGAGAACACCGGGGAGCTGTTTTTT. It translates to CASSPSGTENTGELFF.

This clone was found once. The J gene is TRBJ1-5, the V gene TRBV7-8; D is possibly TRBD1 (5 bases). This CDR3 comprises 15 residues. V dropped 5 bases and J dropped 3 bases, with 14 bases sitting between them. CDR1 and CDR2 (germline): SGHVS, FQNEAQ. CDR3 DNA sequence: TGTGCCAGCAGCCTATCGTCAGGGTCCAATCAGCCCCAGCATTTT. This codes for CASSLSSGSNQPQHF.

This chain's CDR3 is CASNEGQPNTGELFF. The CDR3, as DNA: TGCGCCAGCAACGAGGGACAGCCGAACACCGGGGAGCTGTTTTTT. The chain recombines TRBV5-1 with TRBJ2-2; TRBD1 aligns across 7 bases. CDR3 length equals 15 residues. J lost 0 bases, V lost 6 bases, and 5 bases had no gene match. CDR1 and CDR2 from the germline V gene are SGHRS and YFSETQ.

This clone was detected only a few times. V usage is TRBV6-1 and J usage is TRBJ2-3, with D perhaps matching TRBD2 (6 bases). Germline assignment: CDR1 MNHNS and CDR2 SASEGT. The CDR3 has 15 residues. With 2 bases removed from V and 4 bases from J, the gap between germline ends came to 13 bases. The CDR3 bases are TGTGCCAGCAGTGAAAGTCGCGGGGTCCCAGATACGCAGTATTTT. Translation: CASSESRGVPDTQYF.

A remark on this clone: Other nucleotide sequences from this sample produce the same CDR3. CDR3 bases: TGCGCCAGCAGCTTAGGACAGGGGGCAACCGGGGAGCTGTTTTTT. Its protein is CASSLGQGATGELFF. The genes are TRBV5-1 and TRBJ2-2; 11 bases align to TRBD1. V lost 2 bases and J lost 5; bases outside the gene matches: 2. The CDR3 totals 15 residues. Germline V lookup: CDR1 SGHRS, CDR2 YFSETQ.

This sequence joins TRBV28 and TRBJ2-3; TRBD1 aligns across 9 bases. The CDR3 contains 17 residues. Germline V CDR1 and CDR2: MDHEN, SYDVKM. Germline trimming cut 3 bases from V and 3 bases from J; bases unmatched to any gene: 10. CDR3 region: CASSFPLDRGITDTQYF. The CDR3 DNA reads as TGTGCCAGCAGTTTCCCGCTCGACAGGGGGATTACAGATACGCAGTATTTT.

This chain uses TRBV4-1 with TRBJ1-2; 7 nucleotides agree with TRBD1. V dropped 1 base and J dropped 4; count of bases not matched to a gene: 18. The CDR3 extends over 19 amino acids. Germline V gene sequence: CDR1 MGHRA, CDR2 YSYEKL. The CDR3 loop reads CASSQGVNFQGVTGYGYTF. CDR3 sequence (DNA): TGCGCCAGCAGCCAAGGAGTAAACTTCCAGGGGGTGACTGGCTATGGCTACACCTTC.

The chain links TRBV6-5 to TRBJ1-1; weak D call: TRBD1 (5 bases). From germline, CDR1 is MNHEY and CDR2 SVGAGI. The CDR3 length is 15 residues. The germline V and J ends were trimmed by 0 bases and 6 bases, with 14 bases remaining between them. This CDR3 reads CASSYSWQGGAEAFF. In DNA, the CDR3 is TGTGCCAGCAGTTACTCGTGGCAGGGTGGCGCTGAAGCTTTCTTT.

This clone was picked up a small number of times. The chain couples TRBV5-6 to TRBJ1-2; D unresolved. V shed 4 bases and J shed 4 bases, with 5 bases lying between them. CDR1 is SGHDT and CDR2 is YYEEEE in the germline V gene. The length of the CDR3 is 11 residues. In nucleotides, the CDR3 is TGTGCCAGCAGCCTCAGCTATGGCTACACCTTC. Its translation is CASSLSYGYTF.

The rearrangement links TRBV28 to TRBJ2-2, with D maybe TRBD1 (6 bases). The CDR3 extends over 16 amino acids. Germline V gene data show CDR1 as MDHEN and CDR2 as SYDVKM. The germline V and J ends were trimmed by 2 bases and 0 bases, with 10 bases remaining between them. CDR3 nucleotides: TGTGCCAGCAGTTTACTGCGACAGGCGAACACCGGGGAGCTGTTTTTT. Its protein is CASSLLRQANTGELFF.

In its sample, this clone was seen a few times. J is TRBJ1-2 and V is TRBV5-4; 10 nucleotides agree with TRBD1. V trimming: 10 bases; J trimming: 7 bases; junction bases outside the gene matches: 10. This CDR3 is 13 amino acids long. Germline V lookup: CDR1 SGHNT, CDR2 YYREEE (reference sequence). In nucleotides, the CDR3 is TGTGCCGGCACTGGGACAGGGGTAGGTGGCTACACCTTC. As protein: CAGTGTGVGGYTF.

This clone was counted a single time. The chain has TRBV6-5 and TRBJ2-2; D may be TRBD1 (6 bases). This CDR3 has 15 amino acids. CDR1 is MNHEY and CDR2 is SVGAGI in the germline V gene. Trimming cost V 6 bases and J 4 bases, with 15 bases left between them. The CDR3 spells CASRKTGLTTGELFF. In DNA form, the CDR3 reads TGTGCCAGCAGGAAGACAGGACTTACCACCGGGGAGCTGTTTTTT.

The chain carries TRBV28 and TRBJ2-1, with unresolved D. The germline V and J ends were trimmed by 3 bases and 4 bases, with 13 bases remaining between them. The CDR3 loop spans 15 amino acids. Germline V gene sequence: CDR1 MDHEN, CDR2 SYDVKM. The DNA of the CDR3 is TGTGCCAGCAGTTTTTTGCAAAAAACTTACAATGAGCAGTTCTTC. This encodes CASSFLQKTYNEQFF. The full variable domain, with the rest looked up from reference TRBV28 and TRBJ2-1, is DVKVTQSSRYLVKRTGEKVFLECVQDMDHENMFWYRQDPGLGLRLIYFSYDVKMKEKGDIPEGYSVSREKKERFSLILESASTNQTSMYLCASSFLQKTYNEQFFGPGTRLTVL.

Turning to this clone: Mismatch with germline at one junction end may stem from a read error. This rearrangement joins TRBV2 to TRBJ2-2; 8 bases are shared with TRBD1. This CDR3 comprises 15 residues. From germline, CDR1 is SNHLY and CDR2 FYNNEI. CDR3 sequence: CASTGQGARVGELFF. DNA for the CDR3: TGTGCTAGCACTGGGCAGGGGGCGCGAGTCGGGGAGCTGTTTTTT.

This sequence joins TRBV9 and TRBJ2-7; TRBD1 aligns across 7 bases. This CDR3 is 16 amino acids long. The V and J ends lost 0 bases and 6 bases, in that order; junction bases with no gene match: 12. Germline CDR1 is SGDLS and CDR2 is YYNGEE. The CDR3 protein is CASSVDSRGLGGEQYF. The CDR3 region has the DNA TGTGCCAGCAGCGTAGACTCCAGGGGGTTAGGGGGCGAGCAGTACTTC.